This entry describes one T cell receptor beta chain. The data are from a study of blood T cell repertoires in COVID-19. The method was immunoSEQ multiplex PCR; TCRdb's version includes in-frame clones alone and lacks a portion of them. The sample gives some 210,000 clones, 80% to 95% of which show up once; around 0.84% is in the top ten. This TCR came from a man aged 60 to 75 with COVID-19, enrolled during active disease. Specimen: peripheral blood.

For the CDR3, the DNA is TGTGCCAGCAGTGACGGGGCAGCCAGGGGCTACACCTTC. This translates into CASSDGAARGYTF. V gene TRBV6-4 combines with J gene TRBJ1-2, with D tentatively TRBD1 (5 bases). The CDR3 is 13 amino acids. CDR1 is MRHNA and CDR2 is SNTAGT in the germline V gene. V lost 2 bases and J lost 8, with 12 bases in between.